These T cell receptor beta chains were read from a single sample in a study of cytomegalovirus exposure and HLA in healthy donors. Libraries were prepared by immunoSEQ multiplex PCR; TCRdb keeps only in-frame clonotypes and omits some of them. The sample holds 90,000 to 120,000 clones, around 76% seen once. The specimen sequenced was PBMCs. The receptors come from a man aged 30-40 years in good health and CMV-seropositive. CDR3s include the opening cysteine and the closing phenylalanine or tryptophan. A D gene is named only where the DNA matches it firmly. Clone sizes are given selectively: once, few, many, or a class where the clone is expanded.

TRBV6-1	TRBD2	NA	TRBJ2-1	TGTGCCAGCAGCGAAGGGAGCGGGGTACACAATGAGCAGTTCTTC	CASSEGSGVHNEQFF
TRBV11-2	NA	NA	TRBJ2-7	TGTGCCAGCAGCTCCAGGTCCTACGAGCAGTACTTC	CASSSRSYEQYF
TRBV6-4	TRBD2	NA	TRBJ2-1	TGTGCCAGCAGTGGGACTAGCGGCTCCTACAATGAGCAGTTCTTC	CASSGTSGSYNEQFF
TRBV6-1	NA	NA	TRBJ2-7	TGTGCCACCCAAACGGGGGGCGGTCCCTACGAGCAGTACTTC	CATQTGGGPYEQYF
TRBV2	TRBD2	NA	TRBJ2-7	TGTGCCAGCATCCGGCGGGGGGGGAGCTCCTACGAGCAGTACTTC	CASIRRGGSSYEQYF
TRBV30	NA	NA	TRBJ1-3	TGTGCCTGGAGTGGTATGTCTGGAAACACCATATATTTT	CAWSGMSGNTIYF
TRBV10-3	TRBD1	NA	TRBJ2-7	TGTGCCATCAGTAAGACAGGGGGCGCGGACGAGCAGTACTTC	CAISKTGGADEQYF
TRBV5-1	NA	NA	TRBJ1-1	TGCGCCAGCAGCTCGCCTGTGAATCAGGGTGGTCGGATGGGGAACACTGAAGCTTTCTTT	CASSSPVNQGGRMGNTEAFF
TRBV5-1	TRBD2	NA	TRBJ2-3	TGCGCCAGCAGCTTGAGCCCAGGACTCAGTGCTCGCGGGGGGGGTACAGATACGCAGTATTTT	CASSLSPGLSARGGGTDTQYF
TRBV10-2	TRBD1	NA	TRBJ2-2	TGCGCCACGTCTCTTGGGGGACAGATTAGTACCGGGGAGCTGTTTTTT	CATSLGGQISTGELFF
TRBV6-4	NA	once	TRBJ1-1	TGTGCCAGCAGTGTTTCCATGAACACTGAAGCTTTCTTT	CASSVSMNTEAFF
TRBV9	NA	NA	TRBJ1-2	TGTGCCAGCAGCGTGGGAGGACATCCGCGGGACTATGGCTACACCTTC	CASSVGGHPRDYGYTF
TRBV27	NA	NA	TRBJ2-2	TGTGCCAGCAGTTTATTTCTAGGAAACACCGGGGAGCTGTTTTTT	CASSLFLGNTGELFF
TRBV18	TRBD2	once	TRBJ2-5	TGTGCCAGCTCACCAGCAGCGGGGGGTAACACCCAGTACTTC	CASSPAAGGNTQYF
TRBV11-2	NA	NA	TRBJ2-2	TGTGCCAGCAGGATACAGAACACCGGGGAGCTGTTTTTT	CASRIQNTGELFF
TRBV9	TRBD2	NA	TRBJ2-7	TGTGCCAGCAGCGCGGCCGGGACTAGCCCCTACGAGCAGTACTTC	CASSAAGTSPYEQYF
TRBV7-9	NA	once	TRBJ2-7	TGTTCCAGCAGCTTTTCTGCCGGGGCCTACGAGCAGTACTTC	CSSSFSAGAYEQYF
TRBV7-6	TRBD2	NA	TRBJ2-3	TGTGCCAGCAGCGCGAAACTAGCGGGAGCTAGCACAGATACGCAGTATTTT	CASSAKLAGASTDTQYF
TRBV7-9	TRBD1	NA	TRBJ1-1	TGTGCCAGCAGCTTCGGACAGGGGGTAACTGAAGCTTTCTTT	CASSFGQGVTEAFF
TRBV5-1	NA	once	TRBJ1-5	TGCGCCAGCAGGGCAGGGGTTCAAGGCAATCAGCCCCAGCATTTT	CASRAGVQGNQPQHF
TRBV7-2	TRBD2	NA	TRBJ2-5	TGTGCCAGCAGCTTAGCGGTGACTAGCGAGGCGACCCAGTACTTC	CASSLAVTSEATQYF
TRBV6-5	TRBD1	NA	TRBJ1-1	TGTGCCAGCAGTTACACCGGACAGGGGAGACGGGCTGAAGCTTTCTTT	CASSYTGQGRRAEAFF
TRBV19	TRBD1	NA	TRBJ1-1	TGTGCCAGTAGTTTACCGGGACAGGGAACCCCGAACACTGAAGCTTTCTTT	CASSLPGQGTPNTEAFF
TRBV7-6	TRBD1	medium-sized	TRBJ1-1	TGTGCCAGCAGCTTCGGCCCCGAAGGGGGCCCTGAAGCTTTCTTT	CASSFGPEGGPEAFF
TRBV19	NA	once	TRBJ2-3	TGTGCCAGTAGTATAACAGGTGTCGGCACAGATACGCAGTATTTT	CASSITGVGTDTQYF
TRBV7-9	NA	NA	TRBJ1-1	TGTTCCAGCAGCCCCCTCGGAGAGACTCGGAACACTGAAGCTTTCTTT	CSSSPLGETRNTEAFF
TRBV29-1	NA	NA	TRBJ2-7	TGCAGCGTTAGGGGCAGGGTTTTCGACGAGCAGTACTTC	CSVRGRVFDEQYF
TRBV7-2	TRBD2	NA	TRBJ2-5	TGTGCCAGCAGCTTAACGACTAGCGGGGGTGCCTGGAAAGAGACCCAGTACTTC	CASSLTTSGGAWKETQYF
TRBV5-1	TRBD1	NA	TRBJ2-4	TGCGCCAGCAGCTCCGGACAGGGGGGGAACATTCAGTACTTC	CASSSGQGGNIQYF
TRBV7-9	NA	NA	TRBJ1-1	TGTGCCAGCAGCTTCAGGGGAAGAACTGAAGCTTTCTTT	CASSFRGRTEAFF
TRBV4-1	NA	NA	TRBJ1-1	TGCGCCAGCAGCCCATTCGGGGGAGCCGGCACTGAAGCTTTCTTT	CASSPFGGAGTEAFF
TRBV5-6	NA	NA	TRBJ2-3	TGTGCCAGCAGCTTGGTGGGTAGCGGCCGCACAGATACGCAGTATTTT	CASSLVGSGRTDTQYF
TRBV30	NA	NA	TRBJ1-3	TGTGCCTGGATTCCCGTCTTTGGAAACACCATATATTTT	CAWIPVFGNTIYF
TRBV6-6	TRBD2	NA	TRBJ2-1	TGTGCCAGTTTCGGGACTAGCGGATACAATGAGCAGTTCTTC	CASFGTSGYNEQFF
TRBV7-3	TRBD2	NA	TRBJ2-2	TGTGCCAGCAGCTTGGGACTAGCGGGGGCCGACACCGGGGAGCTGTTTTTT	CASSLGLAGADTGELFF
TRBV19	TRBD1	NA	TRBJ1-2	TGTGCCAGTAGTCGGGGACAGGGAGCTGGCTACACCTTC	CASSRGQGAGYTF
TRBV7-2	NA	NA	TRBJ1-2	TGTGCCAGCAGCCCACATAGGGGAGACAGGAACTATGGCTACACCTTC	CASSPHRGDRNYGYTF
TRBV2	NA	NA	TRBJ2-5	TGTGCCAGCAGTGAAGCTGCACAGGTTAAAGAGACCCAGTACTTC	CASSEAAQVKETQYF
TRBV7-2	TRBD1	NA	TRBJ1-6	TGTGCCAGCAGCTTCGGACAGGGGGTTCTCTCACCCCTCCACTTT	CASSFGQGVLSPLHF
TRBV5-6	NA	NA	TRBJ2-3	TGTGCCAGCAGCTTGGGGGCTCAGGGAAGCACAGATACGCAGTATTTT	CASSLGAQGSTDTQYF